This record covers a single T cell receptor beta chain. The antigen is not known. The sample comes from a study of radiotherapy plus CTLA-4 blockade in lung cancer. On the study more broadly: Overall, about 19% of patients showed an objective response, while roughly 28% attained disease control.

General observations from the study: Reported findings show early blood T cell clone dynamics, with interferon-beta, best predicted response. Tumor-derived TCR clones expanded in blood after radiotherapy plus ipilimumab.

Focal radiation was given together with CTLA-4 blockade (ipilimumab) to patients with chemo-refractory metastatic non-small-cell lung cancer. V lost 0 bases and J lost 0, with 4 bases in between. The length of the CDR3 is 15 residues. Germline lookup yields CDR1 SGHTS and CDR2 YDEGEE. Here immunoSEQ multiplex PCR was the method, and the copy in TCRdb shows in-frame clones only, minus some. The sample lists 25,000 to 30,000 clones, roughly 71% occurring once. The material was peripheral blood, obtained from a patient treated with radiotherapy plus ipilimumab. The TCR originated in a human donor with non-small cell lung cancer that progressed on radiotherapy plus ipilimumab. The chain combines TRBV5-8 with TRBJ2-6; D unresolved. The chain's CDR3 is CASSLDGSGANVLTF. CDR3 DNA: TGTGCCAGCAGCTTGGACGGCTCTGGGGCCAACGTCCTGACTTTC. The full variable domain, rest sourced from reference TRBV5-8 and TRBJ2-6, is EAGVTQSPTHLIKTRGQQATLRCSPISGHTSVYWYQQALGLGLQFLLWYDEGEERNRGNFPPRFSGRQFPNYSSELNVNALELEDSALYLCASSLDGSGANVLTFGAGSRLTVL.